This T cell receptor (beta chain) was profiled in a study of technical replicates of blood from several donors. Germline trimming cut 6 bases from V and 3 bases from J; bases unmatched to any gene: 5. Looked up from germline, CDR1 is LNHNV and CDR2 is YYDKDF (reference sequence). The CDR3 covers 14 residues. This clone appeared a few times. Using immunoSEQ multiplex PCR, the repertoire was profiled, and TCRdb retains in-frame clones only, with some absent. The sample gives tens of thousands of clones, roughly 94% of which show up once; about 0.25% is in the top ten. The source material was T cells isolated from PBMCs. The source of this sequence is a human donor in good health. The chain employs TRBV15 and TRBJ1-5, with TRBD1 matching 7 bases. CDR3 sequence (DNA): TGTGCCACCAGTAGACAGGGTACCAATCAGCCCCAGCATTTT. This gives the protein CATSRQGTNQPQHF. The full variable domain, in which reference TRBV15 and TRBJ1-5 provide the parts outside the CDR3, is DAMVIQNPRYQVTQFGKPVTLSCSQTLNHNVMYWYQQKSSQAPKLLFHYYDKDFNNEADTPDNFQSRRPNTSFCFLDIRSPGLGDTAMYLCATSRQGTNQPQHFGDGTRLSIL.